A selection of T cell receptor beta chains follows, all from one sample in a study of regulatory T cells in long-lasting Graves disease. TCRdb reprocessed the multiplex PCR reads with MiXCR, giving one entry per CDR3 protein. The repertoire holds around 400,000 distinct CDR3 sequences, with roughly 24% as singletons. Specimen: peripheral blood mononuclear cells (PBMCs), collected when the disease was refractory, from a patient treated with antithyroid drugs. Receptors were obtained from a woman in her thirties or forties with Graves disease. Each CDR3 is given with its conserved first and last residue. A D gene is named only where the DNA matches it firmly. Some rows mark clone size as missing; the rest say once, few, many or name a class of expanded clone.

v_gene: TRBV15
d_gene: .
j_gene: TRBJ2-7
abundance: many
CDR3nt: TGTGCCACCAGCAGTCCACGGGACAACTCCTACGAGCAGTACTTC
CDR3aa: CATSSPRDNSYEQYF

v_gene: TRBV6-1
d_gene: .
j_gene: TRBJ1-2
abundance: many
CDR3nt: TGTGCCAGCAGCCTTCATCTCCTGACAGTCAACTATGGCTACACCTTC
CDR3aa: CASSLHLLTVNYGYTF

v_gene: TRBV28
d_gene: .
j_gene: TRBJ1-2
abundance: many
CDR3nt: TGTGCCAGCACAAGGGGAGACTATGGCTACACCTTC
CDR3aa: CASTRGDYGYTF

v_gene: TRBV10-1
d_gene: .
j_gene: TRBJ2-2
abundance: .
CDR3nt: TGCGCCAGCAGTCTGTACCGATTCACCGGGGAGCTGTTTTTT
CDR3aa: CASSLYRFTGELFF

v_gene: TRBV28
d_gene: .
j_gene: TRBJ2-5
abundance: many
CDR3nt: TGTGCCAGCAGTTTATTTGGTGTAGAGACCCAGTACTTC
CDR3aa: CASSLFGVETQYF

v_gene: TRBV27
d_gene: .
j_gene: TRBJ1-6
abundance: .
CDR3nt: TGTGCCACAAAAAGCTCCTATAATTCACCCCTCCACTTT
CDR3aa: CATKSSYNSPLHF

v_gene: TRBV7-2
d_gene: TRBD2
j_gene: TRBJ2-3
abundance: .
CDR3nt: TGTGCCAGCAGCTTAGACGGACTAGATTCAAATACGCAGTATTTT
CDR3aa: CASSLDGLDSNTQYF

v_gene: TRBV5-6
d_gene: .
j_gene: TRBJ2-3
abundance: .
CDR3nt: TGTGCCAGCAGCCTACTGACTAGCACAGATACGCAGTATTTT
CDR3aa: CASSLLTSTDTQYF

v_gene: TRBV4-1
d_gene: .
j_gene: TRBJ1-1
abundance: few
CDR3nt: TGCGCCAGCAGCCGGGGGGCGAACACTGAAGCTTTCTTT
CDR3aa: CASSRGANTEAFF

v_gene: TRBV2
d_gene: .
j_gene: TRBJ1-1
abundance: many
CDR3nt: TGTGCCAGCAGTGAACATCGGGGGACGGTGAACACTGAAGCTTTCTTT
CDR3aa: CASSEHRGTVNTEAFF

v_gene: TRBV19
d_gene: .
j_gene: TRBJ2-7
abundance: .
CDR3nt: TGTGCCAGTAGTATAAGGGCCCCCCAGGGCCTATACCTCTACGAGCAGTACTTC
CDR3aa: CASSIRAPQGLYLYEQYF

v_gene: TRBV29-1
d_gene: TRBD1
j_gene: TRBJ2-4
abundance: many
CDR3nt: TGCAGCGTGAATACAGGGGTGAAAAACATTCAGTACTTC
CDR3aa: CSVNTGVKNIQYF

v_gene: TRBV5-6
d_gene: .
j_gene: TRBJ1-1
abundance: many
CDR3nt: TGTGCCAGCAGCTTGCTGGGATCGGGGGGTAACACTGAAGCTTTCTTT
CDR3aa: CASSLLGSGGNTEAFF

v_gene: TRBV10-3
d_gene: .
j_gene: TRBJ1-6
abundance: many
CDR3nt: TGTGCCATCAGCCAGAGGAAACAGGGTGCGGGGGATAATTCACCCCTCCACTTT
CDR3aa: CAISQRKQGAGDNSPLHF

v_gene: TRBV5-1
d_gene: .
j_gene: TRBJ1-1
abundance: few
CDR3nt: TGCGCCAGCAGCTTAATAAGGGGTCCTCCCGCTTTCTTT
CDR3aa: CASSLIRGPPAFF

v_gene: TRBV7-3
d_gene: TRBD2
j_gene: TRBJ2-1
abundance: few
CDR3nt: TGTGCCAGCAGCTTAGGGCTAGCGGGGTTGAATGAGCAGTTCTTC
CDR3aa: CASSLGLAGLNEQFF

v_gene: TRBV7-9
d_gene: .
j_gene: TRBJ1-1
abundance: few
CDR3nt: TGTGCCAGCAGCTTAATAGAAGGGAACACTGAAGCTTTCTTT
CDR3aa: CASSLIEGNTEAFF

v_gene: TRBV2
d_gene: .
j_gene: TRBJ2-2
abundance: many
CDR3nt: TGTGCCAGCAGTGACACCCTCTCTAGAGGGCTGTTTTTT
CDR3aa: CASSDTLSRGLFF

v_gene: TRBV7-2
d_gene: .
j_gene: TRBJ2-7
abundance: many
CDR3nt: TGTGCCAGCAGCCCACCCTCCAACCCCTACGAGCAGTACTTC
CDR3aa: CASSPPSNPYEQYF

v_gene: TRBV7-9
d_gene: .
j_gene: TRBJ2-3
abundance: .
CDR3nt: TGTGCCAGCAGCTCCATCTTCACAGATACGCAGTATTTT
CDR3aa: CASSSIFTDTQYF

v_gene: TRBV7-8
d_gene: TRBD2
j_gene: TRBJ2-3
abundance: .
CDR3nt: TGTGCCAGCAGCTTAGTGCGGGGGGCAGATACGCAGTATTTT
CDR3aa: CASSLVRGADTQYF

v_gene: TRBV5-1
d_gene: TRBD2
j_gene: TRBJ2-4
abundance: .
CDR3nt: TGCGCCAGCAGCAGGGGACTAGCGCGACCCGAGGGTAACATTCAGTACTTC
CDR3aa: CASSRGLARPEGNIQYF

v_gene: TRBV19
d_gene: TRBD2
j_gene: TRBJ2-7
abundance: few
CDR3nt: TGTGCCAGTAGTCCAACTAGCGGCGACTACGAGCAGTACTTC
CDR3aa: CASSPTSGDYEQYF

v_gene: TRBV12-3/TRBV12-4
d_gene: TRBD2
j_gene: TRBJ2-1
abundance: .
CDR3nt: TGTGCCAGCAATATGGGACTATTCAATGAGCAGTTCTTC
CDR3aa: CASNMGLFNEQFF

v_gene: TRBV29-1
d_gene: .
j_gene: TRBJ1-2
abundance: .
CDR3nt: TGCAGCGTTGTGGGTACTAACTATGGCTACACCTTC
CDR3aa: CSVVGTNYGYTF

v_gene: TRBV11-2
d_gene: TRBD1
j_gene: TRBJ1-1
abundance: many
CDR3nt: TGTGCCAGCAGTTCTACAGGGGCCCAGAACACTGAAGCTTTCTTT
CDR3aa: CASSSTGAQNTEAFF

v_gene: TRBV6-5
d_gene: .
j_gene: TRBJ2-5
abundance: .
CDR3nt: TGTGCCAGCAGTTACGGCGGGGGCGGGCAAGAGACCCAGTACTTC
CDR3aa: CASSYGGGGQETQYF

v_gene: TRBV7-3
d_gene: .
j_gene: TRBJ2-6
abundance: few
CDR3nt: TGTGCCAGCAGCCAGAGAACGGGGCCTGGGGCCAACGTCCTGACTTTC
CDR3aa: CASSQRTGPGANVLTF

v_gene: TRBV28
d_gene: TRBD1
j_gene: TRBJ2-7
abundance: many
CDR3nt: TGTGCCAGCAGTCTTAGACCTTGGGGGGACAGGTACGAGCAGTACTTC
CDR3aa: CASSLRPWGDRYEQYF

v_gene: TRBV28
d_gene: TRBD2
j_gene: TRBJ2-7
abundance: many
CDR3nt: TGTGCCAGCAGTTTACGGGCCAGCGGGAGCTACGAGCAGTACTTC
CDR3aa: CASSLRASGSYEQYF

v_gene: TRBV5-4
d_gene: .
j_gene: TRBJ2-7
abundance: .
CDR3nt: TGTGCCAGCAGCTTGGGGGTGACAACCGGGGAACGAGCCGAGCAGTACTTC
CDR3aa: CASSLGVTTGERAEQYF

v_gene: TRBV2
d_gene: .
j_gene: TRBJ1-2
abundance: .
CDR3nt: TGTGCCAGCAGTGAACGGCTGGGTGTGGGCTATGGCTACACCTTC
CDR3aa: CASSERLGVGYGYTF

v_gene: TRBV9
d_gene: TRBD2
j_gene: TRBJ2-5
abundance: .
CDR3nt: TGTGCCAGCAGCGCCGGACTAGCGGGTATGCAGGAGACCCAGTACTTC
CDR3aa: CASSAGLAGMQETQYF

v_gene: TRBV9
d_gene: .
j_gene: TRBJ2-7
abundance: .
CDR3nt: TGTGCCAGCAGCGTAGCTGGGACGGACTACGAGCAGTACTTC
CDR3aa: CASSVAGTDYEQYF

v_gene: TRBV27
d_gene: .
j_gene: TRBJ1-1
abundance: .
CDR3nt: TGTGCCAGCAGTCAACCCTCCGGACAGATGAACACTGAAACTTTCTTT
CDR3aa: CASSQPSGQMNTETFF

v_gene: TRBV11-2
d_gene: .
j_gene: TRBJ2-2
abundance: .
CDR3nt: TGTGCCAGCAGCTCCTTCGCCGGGGAGCTATTTTTT
CDR3aa: CASSSFAGELFF

v_gene: TRBV20-1
d_gene: .
j_gene: TRBJ2-1
abundance: .
CDR3nt: TGCAGTGCTAGAGACCCGGACTCATACCGCTCCTACAATGAGCAGTTCTTC
CDR3aa: CSARDPDSYRSYNEQFF

v_gene: TRBV6-1
d_gene: .
j_gene: TRBJ1-4
abundance: few
CDR3nt: TGTGCCAGCACCCCGGGAGGGGGTGGGGTAAAACTGTTTTTT
CDR3aa: CASTPGGGGVKLFF

v_gene: TRBV6-1
d_gene: .
j_gene: TRBJ1-1
abundance: many
CDR3nt: TGTGCCAGCAAAGGGACCTCCCGGACGGCTACCTACACTGAAGCTTTCTTT
CDR3aa: CASKGTSRTATYTEAFF

v_gene: TRBV5-1
d_gene: .
j_gene: TRBJ2-7
abundance: few
CDR3nt: TGCGCCAGCAGCTTGGATTACCACGAGCAGTACTTC
CDR3aa: CASSLDYHEQYF